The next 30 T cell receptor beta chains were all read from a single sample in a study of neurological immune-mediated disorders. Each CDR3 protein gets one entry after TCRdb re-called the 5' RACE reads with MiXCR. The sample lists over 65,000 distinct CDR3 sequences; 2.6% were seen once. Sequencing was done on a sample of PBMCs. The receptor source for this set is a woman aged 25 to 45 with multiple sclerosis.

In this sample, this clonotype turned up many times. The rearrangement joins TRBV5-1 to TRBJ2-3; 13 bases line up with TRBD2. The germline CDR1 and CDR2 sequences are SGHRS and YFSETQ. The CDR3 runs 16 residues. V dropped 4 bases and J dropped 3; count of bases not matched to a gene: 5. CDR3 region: CASSGGTSGITDTQYF. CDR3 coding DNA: TGCGCCAGCAGCGGGGGGACTAGCGGGATTACAGATACGCAGTATTTT.

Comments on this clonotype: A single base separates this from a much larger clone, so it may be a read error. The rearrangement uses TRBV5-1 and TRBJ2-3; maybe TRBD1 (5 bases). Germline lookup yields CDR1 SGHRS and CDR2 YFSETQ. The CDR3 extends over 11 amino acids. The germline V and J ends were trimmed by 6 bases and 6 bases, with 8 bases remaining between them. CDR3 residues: CASKGMDTQYF. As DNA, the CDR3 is TGCGCCAGCAAGGGGATGGATACGCAGTATTTT.

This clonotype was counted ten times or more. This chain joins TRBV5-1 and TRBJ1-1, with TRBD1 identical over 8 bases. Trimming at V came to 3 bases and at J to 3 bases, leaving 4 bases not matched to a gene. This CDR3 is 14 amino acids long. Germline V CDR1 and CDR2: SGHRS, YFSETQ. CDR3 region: CASSSGTGYTEAFF. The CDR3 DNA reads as TGCGCCAGCAGCTCCGGGACAGGATACACTGAAGCTTTCTTT. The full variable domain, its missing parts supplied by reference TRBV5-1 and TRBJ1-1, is KAGVTQTPRYLIKTRGQQVTLSCSPISGHRSVSWYQQTPGQGLQFLFEYFSETQRNKGNFPGRFSGRQFSNSRSEMNVSTLELGDSALYLCASSSGTGYTEAFFGQGTRLTVV.

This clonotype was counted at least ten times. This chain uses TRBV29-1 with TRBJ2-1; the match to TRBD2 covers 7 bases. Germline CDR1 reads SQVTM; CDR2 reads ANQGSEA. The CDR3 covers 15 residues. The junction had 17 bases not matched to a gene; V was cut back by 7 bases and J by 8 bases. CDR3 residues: CSASTLAEELDEQFF. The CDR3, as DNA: TGCAGCGCCTCCACTCTAGCGGAAGAGCTCGATGAGCAGTTCTTC.

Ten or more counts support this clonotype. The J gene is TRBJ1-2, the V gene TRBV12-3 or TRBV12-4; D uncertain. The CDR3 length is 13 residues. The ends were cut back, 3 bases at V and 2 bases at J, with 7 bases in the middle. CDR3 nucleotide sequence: TGTGCCAGCAGTTTTGCCAGGAACTATGGCTACACCTTC. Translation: CASSFARNYGYTF.

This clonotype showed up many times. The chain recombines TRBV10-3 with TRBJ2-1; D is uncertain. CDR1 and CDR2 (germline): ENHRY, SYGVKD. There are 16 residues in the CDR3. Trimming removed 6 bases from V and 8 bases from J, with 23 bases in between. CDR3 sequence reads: CAIREVDGTPTDEQFF. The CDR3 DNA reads TGTGCCATCAGGGAAGTGGACGGTACGCCTACGGATGAGCAGTTCTTC.

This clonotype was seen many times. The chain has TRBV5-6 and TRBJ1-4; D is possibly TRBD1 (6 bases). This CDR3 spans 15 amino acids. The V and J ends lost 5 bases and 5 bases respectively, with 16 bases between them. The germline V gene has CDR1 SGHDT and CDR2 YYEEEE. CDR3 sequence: CASREGGTSNEKLFF. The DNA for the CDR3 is TGTGCCAGCAGGGAGGGGGGTACTTCGAATGAAAAACTGTTTTTT.

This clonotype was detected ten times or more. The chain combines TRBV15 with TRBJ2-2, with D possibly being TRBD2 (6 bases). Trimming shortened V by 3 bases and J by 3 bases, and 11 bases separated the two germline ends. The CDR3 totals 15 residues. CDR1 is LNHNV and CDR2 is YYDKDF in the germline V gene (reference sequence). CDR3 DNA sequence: TGTGCCACCAGCAGTGGTGCTAGCGACACCGGGGAGCTGTTTTTT. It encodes CATSSGASDTGELFF.

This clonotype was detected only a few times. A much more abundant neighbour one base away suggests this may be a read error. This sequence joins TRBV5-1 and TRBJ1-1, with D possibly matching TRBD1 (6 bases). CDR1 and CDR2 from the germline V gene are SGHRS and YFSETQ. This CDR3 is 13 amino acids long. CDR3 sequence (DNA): TGCGCCAGCCAAACAGGGTCGAACACTGCAGCTTTCTTT. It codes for CASQTGSNTAAFF.

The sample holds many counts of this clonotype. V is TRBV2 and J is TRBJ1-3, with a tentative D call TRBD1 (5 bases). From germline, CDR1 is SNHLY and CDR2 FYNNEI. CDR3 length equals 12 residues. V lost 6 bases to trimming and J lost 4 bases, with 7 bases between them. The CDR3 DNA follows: TGTGCCAGCAGCCGACAGGGAAACACCATATATTTT. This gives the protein CASSRQGNTIYF. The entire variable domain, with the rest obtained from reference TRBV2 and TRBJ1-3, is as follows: EPEVTQTPSHQVTQMGQEVILRCVPISNHLYFYWYRQILGQKVEFLVSFYNNEISEKSEIFDDQFSVERPDGSNFTLKIRSTKLEDSAMYFCASSRQGNTIYFGEGSWLTVV.

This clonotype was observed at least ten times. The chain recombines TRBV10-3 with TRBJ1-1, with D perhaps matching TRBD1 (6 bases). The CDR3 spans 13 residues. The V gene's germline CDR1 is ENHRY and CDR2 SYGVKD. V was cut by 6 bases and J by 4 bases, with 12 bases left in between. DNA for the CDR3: TGTGCCATCAGACAGGGCGGGGGCACTGAAGCTTTCTTT. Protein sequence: CAIRQGGGTEAFF.

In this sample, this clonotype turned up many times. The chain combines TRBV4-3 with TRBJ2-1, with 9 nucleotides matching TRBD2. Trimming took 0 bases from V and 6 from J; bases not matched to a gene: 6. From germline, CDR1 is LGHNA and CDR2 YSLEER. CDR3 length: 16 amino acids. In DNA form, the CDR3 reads TGCGCCAGCAGCCAAGATTTGGCGGGAGGGGGCAATGAGCAGTTCTTC. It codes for CASSQDLAGGGNEQFF.

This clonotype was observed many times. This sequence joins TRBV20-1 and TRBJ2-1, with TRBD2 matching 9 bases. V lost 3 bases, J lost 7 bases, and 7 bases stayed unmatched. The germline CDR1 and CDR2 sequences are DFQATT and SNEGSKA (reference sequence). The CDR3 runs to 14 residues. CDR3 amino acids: CSARAGGPRNEQFF. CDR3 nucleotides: TGCAGTGCTAGGGCGGGAGGGCCAAGGAATGAGCAGTTCTTC.

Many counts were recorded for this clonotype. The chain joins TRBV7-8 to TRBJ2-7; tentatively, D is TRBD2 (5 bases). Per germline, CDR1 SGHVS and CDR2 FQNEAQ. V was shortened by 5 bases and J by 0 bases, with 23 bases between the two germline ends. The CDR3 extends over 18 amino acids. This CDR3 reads CASSPTTYGLESSYEQYF. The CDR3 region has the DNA TGTGCCAGCAGCCCAACTACTTATGGACTGGAGAGCTCCTACGAGCAGTACTTC.

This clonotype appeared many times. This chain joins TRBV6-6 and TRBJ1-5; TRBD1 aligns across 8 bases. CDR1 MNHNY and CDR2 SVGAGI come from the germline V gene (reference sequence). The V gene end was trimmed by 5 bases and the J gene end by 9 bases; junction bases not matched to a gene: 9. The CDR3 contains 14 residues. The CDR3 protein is CASSQTGAIGPQHF. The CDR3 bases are TGTGCCAGCAGTCAGACAGGGGCGATTGGGCCCCAGCATTTT.

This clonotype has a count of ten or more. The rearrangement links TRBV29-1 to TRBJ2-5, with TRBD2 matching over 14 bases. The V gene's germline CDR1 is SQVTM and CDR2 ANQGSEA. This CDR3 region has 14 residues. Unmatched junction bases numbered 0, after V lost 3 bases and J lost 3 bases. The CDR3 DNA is TGCAGCGTTGAGGGACTAGCGGGAGAAGAGACCCAGTACTTC. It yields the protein CSVEGLAGEETQYF.

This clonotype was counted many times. The CDR3 region has the DNA TGTGCCAGCAGCTCGGGAGTAGGCGAGCAGTACTTC. Protein product: CASSSGVGEQYF. V and J are TRBV7-2 and TRBJ2-7; D possibly corresponds to TRBD2 (6 bases). This CDR3 is 12 amino acids long. The germline V gene has CDR1 SGHTA and CDR2 FQGNSA. Between the trimmed V and J ends, which lost 4 bases and 6 bases, there was a span of 10 bases. Full variable domain (rest looked up from reference TRBV7-2 and TRBJ2-7): GAGVSQSPSNKVTEKGKDVELRCDPISGHTALYWYRQSLGQGLEFLIYFQGNSAPDKSGLPSDRFSAERTGGSVSTLTIQRTQQEDSAVYLCASSSGVGEQYFGPGTRLTVT.

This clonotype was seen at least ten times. The DNA for the CDR3 is TGTGCCAGCAGCAAAGATCTAGCGGGAGCCTCCTACGAGCAGTACTTC. Residues: CASSKDLAGASYEQYF. This chain joins TRBV21-1 and TRBJ2-7; TRBD2 is the table's D call, not checked against the DNA. TRBV21-1 has pseudogene status. The CDR3 runs 16 residues.

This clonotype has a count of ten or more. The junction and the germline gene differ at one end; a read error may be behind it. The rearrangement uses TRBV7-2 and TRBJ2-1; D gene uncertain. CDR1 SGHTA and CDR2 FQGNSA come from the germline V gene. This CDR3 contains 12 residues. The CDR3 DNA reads TGTGCCAGCAGCCCTATTCGGGCCCGTCTGGTCTTC. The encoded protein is CASSPIRARLVF.

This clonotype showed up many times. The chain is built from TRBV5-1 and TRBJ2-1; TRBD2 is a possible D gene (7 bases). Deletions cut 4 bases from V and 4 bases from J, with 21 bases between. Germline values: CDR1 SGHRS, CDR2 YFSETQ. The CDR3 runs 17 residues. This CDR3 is CASSGGASGQSYNEQFF. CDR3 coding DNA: TGCGCCAGCAGCGGGGGTGCTAGCGGACAGTCGTACAATGAGCAGTTCTTC. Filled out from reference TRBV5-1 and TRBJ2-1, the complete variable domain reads KAGVTQTPRYLIKTRGQQVTLSCSPISGHRSVSWYQQTPGQGLQFLFEYFSETQRNKGNFPGRFSGRQFSNSRSEMNVSTLELGDSALYLCASSGGASGQSYNEQFFGPGTRLTVL.

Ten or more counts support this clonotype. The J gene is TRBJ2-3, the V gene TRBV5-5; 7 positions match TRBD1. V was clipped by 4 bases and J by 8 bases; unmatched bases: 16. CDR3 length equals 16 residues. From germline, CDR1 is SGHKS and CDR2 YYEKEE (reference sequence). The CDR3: CASSLDRDSSLATQYF. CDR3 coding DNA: TGTGCCAGCAGCCTTGATCGGGACAGTTCGTTGGCTACGCAGTATTTT.

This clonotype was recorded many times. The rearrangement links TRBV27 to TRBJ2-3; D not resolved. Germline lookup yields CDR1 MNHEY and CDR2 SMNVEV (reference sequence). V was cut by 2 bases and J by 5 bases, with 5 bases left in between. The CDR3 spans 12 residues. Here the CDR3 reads CASSLQGDTQYF. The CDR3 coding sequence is TGTGCCAGCAGTTTACAAGGAGATACGCAGTATTTT.

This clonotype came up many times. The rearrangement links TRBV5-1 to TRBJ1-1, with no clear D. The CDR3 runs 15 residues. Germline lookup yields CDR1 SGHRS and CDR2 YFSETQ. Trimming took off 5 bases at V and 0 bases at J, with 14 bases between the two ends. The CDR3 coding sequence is TGCGCCAGCAGGGCGGAACCGACTATGAACACTGAAGCTTTCTTT. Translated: CASRAEPTMNTEAFF. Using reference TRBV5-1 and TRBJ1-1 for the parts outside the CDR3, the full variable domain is KAGVTQTPRYLIKTRGQQVTLSCSPISGHRSVSWYQQTPGQGLQFLFEYFSETQRNKGNFPGRFSGRQFSNSRSEMNVSTLELGDSALYLCASRAEPTMNTEAFFGQGTRLTVV.

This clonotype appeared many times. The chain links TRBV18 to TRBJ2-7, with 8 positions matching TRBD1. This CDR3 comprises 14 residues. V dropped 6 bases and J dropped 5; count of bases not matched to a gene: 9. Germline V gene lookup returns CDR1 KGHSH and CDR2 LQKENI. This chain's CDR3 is CASSPRQGRNEQYF. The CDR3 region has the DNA TGTGCCAGCTCGCCCCGACAGGGGAGGAACGAGCAGTACTTC.

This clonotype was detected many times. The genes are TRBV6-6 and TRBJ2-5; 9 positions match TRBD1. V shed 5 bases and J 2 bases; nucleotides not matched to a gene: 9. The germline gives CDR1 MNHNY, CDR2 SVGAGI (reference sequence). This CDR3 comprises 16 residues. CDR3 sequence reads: CASSTLGQGPQETQYF. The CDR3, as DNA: TGTGCCAGCAGTACTCTGGGACAGGGCCCTCAAGAGACCCAGTACTTC.

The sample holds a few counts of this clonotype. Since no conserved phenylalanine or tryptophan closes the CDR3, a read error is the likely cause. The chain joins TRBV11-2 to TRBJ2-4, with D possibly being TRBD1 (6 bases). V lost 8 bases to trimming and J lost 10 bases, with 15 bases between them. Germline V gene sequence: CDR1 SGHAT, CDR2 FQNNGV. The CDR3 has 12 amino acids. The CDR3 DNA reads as TGTGCCAGCCAGGGGCAGGCTCTAATTCAGTACAAC. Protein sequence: CASQGQALIQYN.

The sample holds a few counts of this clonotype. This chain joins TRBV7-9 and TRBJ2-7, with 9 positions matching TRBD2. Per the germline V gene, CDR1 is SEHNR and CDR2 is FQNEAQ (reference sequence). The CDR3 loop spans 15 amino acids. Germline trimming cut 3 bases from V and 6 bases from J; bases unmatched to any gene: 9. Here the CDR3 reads CASSFSGSAAGEQYF. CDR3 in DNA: TGTGCCAGCAGCTTTAGCGGGAGTGCAGCGGGCGAGCAGTACTTC.

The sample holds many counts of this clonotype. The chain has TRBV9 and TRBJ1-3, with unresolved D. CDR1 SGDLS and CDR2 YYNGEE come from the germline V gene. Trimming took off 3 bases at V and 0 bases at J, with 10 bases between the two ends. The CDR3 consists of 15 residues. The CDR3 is CASSARGVSGNTIYF. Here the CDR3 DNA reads TGTGCCAGCAGCGCCCGGGGAGTCTCTGGAAACACCATATATTTT. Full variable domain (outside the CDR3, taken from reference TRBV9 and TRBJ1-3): DSGVTQTPKHLITATGQRVTLRCSPRSGDLSVYWYQQSLDQGLQFLIQYYNGEERAKGNILERFSAQQFPDLHSELNLSSLELGDSALYFCASSARGVSGNTIYFGEGSWLTVV.

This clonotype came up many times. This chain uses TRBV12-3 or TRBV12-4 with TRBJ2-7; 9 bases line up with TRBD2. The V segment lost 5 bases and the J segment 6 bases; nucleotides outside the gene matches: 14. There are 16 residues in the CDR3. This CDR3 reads CASSSPSLSGSSEQYF. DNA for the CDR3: TGTGCCAGCAGTAGCCCCTCACTTAGCGGGAGTTCCGAGCAGTACTTC.

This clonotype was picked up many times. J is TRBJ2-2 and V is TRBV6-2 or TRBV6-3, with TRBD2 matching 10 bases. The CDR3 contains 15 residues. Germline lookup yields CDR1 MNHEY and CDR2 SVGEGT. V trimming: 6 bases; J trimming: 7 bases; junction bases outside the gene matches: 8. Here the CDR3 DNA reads TGTGCCAGCAGCTTTCTAGCGGGAGCGGTCGGGGAGCTGTTTTTT. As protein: CASSFLAGAVGELFF.